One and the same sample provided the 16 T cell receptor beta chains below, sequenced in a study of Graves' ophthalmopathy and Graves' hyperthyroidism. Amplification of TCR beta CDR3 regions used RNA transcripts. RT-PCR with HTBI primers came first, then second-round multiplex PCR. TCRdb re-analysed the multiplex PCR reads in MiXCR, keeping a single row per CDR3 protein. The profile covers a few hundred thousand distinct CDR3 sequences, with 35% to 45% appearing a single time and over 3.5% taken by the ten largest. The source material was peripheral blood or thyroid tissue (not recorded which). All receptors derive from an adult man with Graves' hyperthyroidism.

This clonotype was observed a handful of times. CDR3: CASSQDLFGLAGGNEQYF. The CDR3 bases are TGCGCCAGCAGCCAAGATCTTTTTGGACTAGCGGGGGGTAATGAGCAGTACTTC. The V and J genes are TRBV4-1 and TRBJ2-7, with 14 bases that match TRBD2. V dropped 0 bases and J dropped 7; count of bases not matched to a gene: 11. The CDR3 is made up of 18 amino acids. CDR1 is MGHRA, CDR2 YSYEKL, per germline.

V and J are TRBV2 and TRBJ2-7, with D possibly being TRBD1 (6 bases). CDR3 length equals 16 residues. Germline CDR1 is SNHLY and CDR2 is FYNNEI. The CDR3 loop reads CARDVGQGTHTYEQYF. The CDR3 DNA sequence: TGTGCTAGAGATGTGGGGCAGGGGACGCATACCTACGAGCAGTACTTC.

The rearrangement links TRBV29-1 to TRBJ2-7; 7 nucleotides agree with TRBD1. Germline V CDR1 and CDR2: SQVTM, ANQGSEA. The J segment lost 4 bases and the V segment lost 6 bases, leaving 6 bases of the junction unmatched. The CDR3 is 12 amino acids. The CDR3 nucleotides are TGCAGCGTGCCGGGACAGATGTACGAGCAGTACTTC. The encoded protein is CSVPGQMYEQYF.

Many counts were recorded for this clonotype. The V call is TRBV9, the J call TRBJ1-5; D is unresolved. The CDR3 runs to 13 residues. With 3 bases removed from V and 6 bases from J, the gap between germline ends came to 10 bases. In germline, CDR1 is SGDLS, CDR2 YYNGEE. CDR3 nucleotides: TGTGCCAGCAGCGAAGAGGGTTTTCAGCCCCAGCATTTT. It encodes CASSEEGFQPQHF.

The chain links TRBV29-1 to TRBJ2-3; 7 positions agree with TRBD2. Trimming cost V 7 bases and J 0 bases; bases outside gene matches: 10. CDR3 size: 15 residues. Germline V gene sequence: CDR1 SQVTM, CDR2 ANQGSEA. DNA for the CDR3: TGCAGCGCCCTTCTGACTAGCCCTAGCACAGATACGCAGTATTTT. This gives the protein CSALLTSPSTDTQYF.

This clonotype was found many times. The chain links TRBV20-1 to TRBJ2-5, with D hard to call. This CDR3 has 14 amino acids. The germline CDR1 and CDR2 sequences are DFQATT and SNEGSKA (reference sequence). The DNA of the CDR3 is TGCACTGCAACTCCCGGGCAGATCCAAGAGACCCAGTACTTC. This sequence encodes CTATPGQIQETQYF.

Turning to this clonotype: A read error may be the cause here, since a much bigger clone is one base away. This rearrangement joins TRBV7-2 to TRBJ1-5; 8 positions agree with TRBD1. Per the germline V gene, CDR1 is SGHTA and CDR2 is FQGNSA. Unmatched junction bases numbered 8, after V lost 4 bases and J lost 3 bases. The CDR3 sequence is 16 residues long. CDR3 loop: CASSSPGRGPNQPQHF. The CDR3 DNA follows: TGTGCCAGCAGCTCGCCAGGCAGGGGGCCCAATCAGCCCCAGCATTTT.

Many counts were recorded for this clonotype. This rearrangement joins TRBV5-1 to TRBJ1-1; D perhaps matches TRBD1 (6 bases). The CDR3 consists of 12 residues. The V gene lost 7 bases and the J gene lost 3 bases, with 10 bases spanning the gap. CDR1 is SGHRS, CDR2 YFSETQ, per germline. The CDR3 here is CASSTGYTEAFF. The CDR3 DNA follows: TGCGCCAGCTCGACAGGCTACACTGAAGCTTTCTTT.

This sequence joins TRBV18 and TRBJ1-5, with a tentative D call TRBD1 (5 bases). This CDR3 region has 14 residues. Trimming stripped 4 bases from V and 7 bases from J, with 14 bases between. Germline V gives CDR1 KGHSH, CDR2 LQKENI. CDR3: CASSHPVGGQPQHF. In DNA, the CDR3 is TGTGCCAGCTCACATCCGGTTGGGGGACAGCCCCAGCATTTT.

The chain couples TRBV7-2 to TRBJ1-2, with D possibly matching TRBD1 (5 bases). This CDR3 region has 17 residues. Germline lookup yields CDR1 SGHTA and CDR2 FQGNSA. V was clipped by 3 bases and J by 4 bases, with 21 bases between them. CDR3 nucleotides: TGTGCCAGCAGCTTCCCCTCCAGACTCTCGAGGGGCTATGGCTACACCTTC. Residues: CASSFPSRLSRGYGYTF.

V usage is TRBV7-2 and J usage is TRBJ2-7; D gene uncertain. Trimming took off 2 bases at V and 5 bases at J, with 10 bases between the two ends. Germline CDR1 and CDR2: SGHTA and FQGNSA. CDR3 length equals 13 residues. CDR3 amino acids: CASSLSDLDEQYF. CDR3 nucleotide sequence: TGTGCCAGCAGCTTATCGGACCTCGACGAGCAGTACTTC. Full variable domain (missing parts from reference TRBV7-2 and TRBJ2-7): GAGVSQSPSNKVTEKGKDVELRCDPISGHTALYWYRQSLGQGLEFLIYFQGNSAPDKSGLPSDRFSAERTGGSVSTLTIQRTQQEDSAVYLCASSLSDLDEQYFGPGTRLTVT.

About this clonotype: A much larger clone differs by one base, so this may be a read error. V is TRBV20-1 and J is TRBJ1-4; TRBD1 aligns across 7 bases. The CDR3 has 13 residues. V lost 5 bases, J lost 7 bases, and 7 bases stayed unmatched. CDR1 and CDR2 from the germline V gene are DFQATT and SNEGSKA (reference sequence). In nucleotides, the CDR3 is TGCAGTGCTGAGGGGGCAGGGACTGAAAAACTGTTTTTT. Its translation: CSAEGAGTEKLFF.

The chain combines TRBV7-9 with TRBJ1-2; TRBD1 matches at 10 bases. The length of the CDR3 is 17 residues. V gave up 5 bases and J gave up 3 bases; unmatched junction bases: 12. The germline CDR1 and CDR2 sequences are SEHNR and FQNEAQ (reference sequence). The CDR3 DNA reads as TGTGCCAGCAGCCAAGGTCGACAGGGGGCGCAGGACTATGGCTACACCTTC. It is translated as CASSQGRQGAQDYGYTF.

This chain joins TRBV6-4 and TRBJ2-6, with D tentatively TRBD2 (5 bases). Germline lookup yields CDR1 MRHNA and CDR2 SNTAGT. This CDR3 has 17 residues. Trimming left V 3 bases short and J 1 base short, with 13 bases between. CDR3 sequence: CASSERAGTSGANVLTF. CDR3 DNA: TGTGCCAGCAGTGAGAGGGCCGGTACTTCTGGGGCCAACGTCCTGACTTTC.

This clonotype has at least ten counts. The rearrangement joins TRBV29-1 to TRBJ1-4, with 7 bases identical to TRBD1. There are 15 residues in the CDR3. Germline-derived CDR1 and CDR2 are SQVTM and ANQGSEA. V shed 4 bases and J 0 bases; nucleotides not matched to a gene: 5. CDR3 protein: CSVAYRGATNEKLFF. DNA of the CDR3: TGCAGCGTTGCGTACAGGGGTGCAACTAATGAAAAACTGTTTTTT.

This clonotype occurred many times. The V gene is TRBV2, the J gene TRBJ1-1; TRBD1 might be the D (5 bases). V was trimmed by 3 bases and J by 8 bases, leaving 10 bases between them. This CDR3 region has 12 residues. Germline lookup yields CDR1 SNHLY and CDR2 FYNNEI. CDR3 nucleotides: TGTGCCAGCAGTGAGGGGGGGTTCGAAGCTTTCTTT. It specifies CASSEGGFEAFF.